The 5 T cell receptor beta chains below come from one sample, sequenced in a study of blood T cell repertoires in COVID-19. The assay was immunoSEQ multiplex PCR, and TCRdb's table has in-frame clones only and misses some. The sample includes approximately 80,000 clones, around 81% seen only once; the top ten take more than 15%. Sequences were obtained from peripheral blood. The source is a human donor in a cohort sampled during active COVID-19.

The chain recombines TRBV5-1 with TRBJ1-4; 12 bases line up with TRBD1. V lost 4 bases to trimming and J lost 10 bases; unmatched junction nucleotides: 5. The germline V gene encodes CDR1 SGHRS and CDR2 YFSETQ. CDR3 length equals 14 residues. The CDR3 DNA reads TGCGCCAGCAGCCGGGACAGGGGGCAACGAAAACTGTTTTTT. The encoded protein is CASSRDRGQRKLFF. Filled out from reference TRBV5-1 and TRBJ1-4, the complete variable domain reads KAGVTQTPRYLIKTRGQQVTLSCSPISGHRSVSWYQQTPGQGLQFLFEYFSETQRNKGNFPGRFSGRQFSNSRSEMNVSTLELGDSALYLCASSRDRGQRKLFFGSGTQLSVL.

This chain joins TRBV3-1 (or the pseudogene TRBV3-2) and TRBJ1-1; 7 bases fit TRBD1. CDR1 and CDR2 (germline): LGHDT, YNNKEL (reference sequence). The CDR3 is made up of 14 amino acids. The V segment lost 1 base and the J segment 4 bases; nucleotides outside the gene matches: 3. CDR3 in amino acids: CASSQAAGGTEAFF. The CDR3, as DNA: TGTGCCAGCAGCCAAGCCGCAGGGGGCACTGAAGCTTTCTTT.

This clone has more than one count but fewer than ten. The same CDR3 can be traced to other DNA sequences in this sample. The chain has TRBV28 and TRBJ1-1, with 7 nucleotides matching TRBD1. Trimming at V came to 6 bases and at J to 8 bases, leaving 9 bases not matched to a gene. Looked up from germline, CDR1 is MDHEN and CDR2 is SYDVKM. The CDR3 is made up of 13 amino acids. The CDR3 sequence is CASSLRGTVEAFF. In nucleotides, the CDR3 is TGTGCCAGCAGCTTAAGGGGGACAGTGGAAGCTTTCTTT. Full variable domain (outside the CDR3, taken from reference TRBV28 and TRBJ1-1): DVKVTQSSRYLVKRTGEKVFLECVQDMDHENMFWYRQDPGLGLRLIYFSYDVKMKEKGDIPEGYSVSREKKERFSLILESASTNQTSMYLCASSLRGTVEAFFGQGTRLTVV.

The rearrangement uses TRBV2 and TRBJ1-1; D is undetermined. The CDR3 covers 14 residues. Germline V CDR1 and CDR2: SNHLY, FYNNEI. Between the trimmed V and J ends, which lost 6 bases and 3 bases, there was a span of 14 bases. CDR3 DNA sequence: TGTGCCAGCAGCCTCACTTCCGGGGACACTGAAGCTTTCTTT. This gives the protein CASSLTSGDTEAFF.

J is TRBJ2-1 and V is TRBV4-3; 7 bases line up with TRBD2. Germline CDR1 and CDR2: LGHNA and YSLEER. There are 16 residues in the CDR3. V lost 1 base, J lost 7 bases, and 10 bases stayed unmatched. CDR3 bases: TGCGCCAGCAGCCAAGCCTGGGGGGACTACCTAAATGAGCAGTTCTTC. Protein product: CASSQAWGDYLNEQFF.